A single sample gave rise to the 31 T cell receptor beta chains below, sequenced in a study of a mutant IDH1 vaccine in newly diagnosed glioma. These receptors have no known antigen. TCRdb keeps only in-frame clones here, not all; method: immunoSEQ multiplex PCR. The repertoire holds roughly 28,000 clones, with more than 70% as singletons. Documented time point: week 5, during vaccination. Vaccination used 300 ug of mutant IDH1 20-mer peptide per dose, with topical imiquimod. The sample was PBMCs, taken from a glioma patient whose treatment included an IDH1 peptide vaccine. Receptors were obtained from a man aged 18 to 35 with glioma.

The rearrangement links TRBV25-1 to TRBJ2-7; D not resolved. The CDR3 extends over 13 amino acids. CDR1 and CDR2 from the germline V gene are MGHDK and SYGVNS. V lost 1 base to trimming and J lost 3 bases, with 7 bases between them. DNA for the CDR3: TGTGCCAGCAGTGAATTACCCGGCTACGAGCAGTACTTC. Translating gives CASSELPGYEQYF.

This clone was seen once. This sequence joins TRBV19 and TRBJ1-1, with a weak D call TRBD1 (5 bases). In germline, CDR1 is LNHDA, CDR2 SQIVND (reference sequence). The V and J ends lost 4 bases and 10 bases respectively, with 22 bases between them. This CDR3 comprises 15 residues. The CDR3 sequence is CASSKRSGLGGRAFF. In DNA, the CDR3 is TGTGCCAGTAGTAAGAGATCCGGCCTTGGGGGGAGAGCTTTCTTT.

The gene calls are TRBV6-6 and TRBJ2-7; D is possibly TRBD2 (7 bases). The germline V gene encodes CDR1 MNHNY and CDR2 SVGAGI (reference sequence). This CDR3 is 14 amino acids long. V lost 5 bases and J 3 bases, leaving 14 bases between the germline ends. The CDR3 reads CASSTGTNRYEQYF. The CDR3 nucleotides read TGTGCCAGCAGTACAGGGACTAATCGCTACGAGCAGTACTTC.

This clone was seen a few times. V is TRBV14 and J is TRBJ2-2; 8 positions agree with TRBD1. Trimming at V came to 4 bases and at J to 6 bases, leaving 10 bases not matched to a gene. Germline V gene sequence: CDR1 SGHDN, CDR2 FVKESK. There are 16 residues in the CDR3. The CDR3: CASSRVPGGKAGELFF. In DNA form, the CDR3 reads TGTGCCAGCAGCCGGGTCCCAGGGGGCAAGGCCGGGGAGCTGTTTTTT.

The gene calls are TRBV7-2 and TRBJ2-7, with 10 nucleotides matching TRBD2. The germline V gene has CDR1 SGHTA and CDR2 FQGNSA. V lost 0 bases to trimming and J lost 6 bases; unmatched junction nucleotides: 14. The CDR3 is 18 amino acids. CDR3 residues: CASSLAKLAGDGVGEQYF. The CDR3 region has the DNA TGTGCCAGCAGCTTAGCGAAGCTAGCGGGAGATGGGGTGGGCGAGCAGTACTTC.

The rearrangement uses TRBV25-1 and TRBJ2-3; D not resolved. This CDR3 is built from 13 residues. Trimming removed 4 bases from V and 0 bases from J, with 5 bases in between. CDR1 and CDR2 (germline): MGHDK, SYGVNS. The CDR3 DNA reads as TGTGCCAGCAGTGTGTCTAGCACAGATACGCAGTATTTT. As protein: CASSVSSTDTQYF.

This clone was detected once. The chain is built from TRBV10-3 and TRBJ2-7, with D possibly being TRBD2 (5 bases). Between the trimmed V and J ends, which lost 0 bases and 6 bases, there was a span of 6 bases. The CDR3 contains 12 residues. The germline gives CDR1 ENHRY, CDR2 SYGVKD. The DNA of the CDR3 is TGTGCCATCAGTGAGTCGGAGGCCGAGCAGTACTTC. Protein sequence: CAISESEAEQYF.

This chain uses TRBV6-6 with TRBJ2-5; a possible D gene is TRBD1 (5 bases). Trimming cost V 6 bases and J 2 bases, with 10 bases left between them. CDR1 is MNHNY, CDR2 SVGAGI, per germline (reference sequence). This CDR3 region has 13 residues. Here the CDR3 reads CASSQGVQETQYF. The DNA for the CDR3 is TGTGCCAGCAGCCAGGGCGTACAAGAGACCCAGTACTTC.

J is TRBJ2-2 and V is TRBV5-4, with 9 bases fitting TRBD2. The length of the CDR3 is 19 residues. Germline CDR1 is SGHNT and CDR2 is YYREEE (reference sequence). Trimming at V came to 2 bases and at J to 5 bases, leaving 16 bases not matched to a gene. CDR3 loop: CASSFMLFGLAGRTGELFF. CDR3 sequence (DNA): TGTGCCAGCAGCTTTATGTTGTTTGGGCTAGCGGGAAGGACCGGGGAGCTGTTTTTT. The entire variable domain, with the rest obtained from reference TRBV5-4 and TRBJ2-2, is as follows: ETGVTQSPTHLIKTRGQQVTLRCSSQSGHNTVSWYQQALGQGPQFIFQYYREEENGRGNFPPRFSGLQFPNYSSELNVNALELDDSALYLCASSFMLFGLAGRTGELFFGEGSRLTVL.

The V call is TRBV6-5, the J call TRBJ1-5; no clear D. The CDR3 length is 13 residues. Germline V lookup: CDR1 MNHEY, CDR2 SVGAGI. Trimming shortened V by 7 bases and J by 3 bases, and 10 bases separated the two germline ends. DNA of the CDR3: TGTGCCAGCAACGAAGGTTACAATCAGCCCCAGCATTTT. Protein: CASNEGYNQPQHF.

This CDR3 is CASSSGGVTEAFF. In DNA, the CDR3 is TGCGCCAGCAGCTCCGGCGGGGTCACTGAAGCTTTCTTT. This chain uses TRBV5-1 with TRBJ1-1; D is undetermined. Trimming took off 3 bases at V and 4 bases at J, with 10 bases between the two ends. This CDR3 is built from 13 residues. Germline lookup yields CDR1 SGHRS and CDR2 YFSETQ. The variable domain in full, completed from reference TRBV5-1 and TRBJ1-1, reads KAGVTQTPRYLIKTRGQQVTLSCSPISGHRSVSWYQQTPGQGLQFLFEYFSETQRNKGNFPGRFSGRQFSNSRSEMNVSTLELGDSALYLCASSSGGVTEAFFGQGTRLTVV.

This clone was counted only a few times. V is TRBV4-1 and J is TRBJ2-2; TRBD2 matches at 10 bases. Germline lookup yields CDR1 MGHRA and CDR2 YSYEKL. The CDR3 consists of 17 residues. Trimming cost V 5 bases and J 3 bases; bases outside gene matches: 9. The CDR3 is CASSRTSGPLDTGELFF. The CDR3 DNA reads as TGCGCCAGCAGCAGGACTAGCGGTCCGTTGGACACCGGGGAGCTGTTTTTT.

This clone appeared a single time. This chain joins TRBV19 and TRBJ1-5, with D possibly being TRBD1 (6 bases). The CDR3 contains 16 residues. Germline V gene sequence: CDR1 LNHDA, CDR2 SQIVND (reference sequence). V gave up 1 base and J gave up 3 bases, with 13 bases separating them. CDR3 DNA sequence: TGTGCCAGTAGTATAGTTGGCAGGGGAGTCAATCAGCCCCAGCATTTT. It codes for CASSIVGRGVNQPQHF. Full variable domain (remainder filled in from reference TRBV19 and TRBJ1-5): DGGITQSPKYLFRKEGQNVTLSCEQNLNHDAMYWYRQDPGQGLRLIYYSQIVNDFQKGDIAEGYSVSREKKESFPLTVTSAQKNPTAFYLCASSIVGRGVNQPQHFGDGTRLSIL.

The chain carries TRBV30 and TRBJ2-5, with a possible D match to TRBD1 (6 bases). The germline V gene has CDR1 GTSNPN and CDR2 SVGIG (reference sequence). The CDR3 contains 15 residues. Trimming removed 0 bases at V and 5 bases at J, with 16 bases between. CDR3 residues: CAWSVSGQSTETQYF. Written as DNA, the CDR3 is TGTGCCTGGAGTGTATCTGGACAGTCTACCGAGACCCAGTACTTC.

The rearrangement joins TRBV29-1 to TRBJ2-7; 9 bases line up with TRBD2. The junction had 6 bases not matched to a gene; V was cut back by 0 bases and J by 6 bases. Germline V gene sequence: CDR1 SQVTM, CDR2 ANQGSEA. This CDR3 contains 14 residues. CDR3 nucleotide sequence: TGCAGCGTTGAAGAAGTAGCGGGAGCGGCCGAGCAGTACTTC. It codes for CSVEEVAGAAEQYF.

The chain employs TRBV29-1 and TRBJ2-5; a possible D gene is TRBD1 (5 bases). The CDR3 sequence is 14 residues long. Germline CDR1 SQVTM, CDR2 ANQGSEA. Trimming shortened V by 3 bases and J by 2 bases, and 13 bases separated the two germline ends. CDR3 sequence reads: CSVEGQAEQETQYF. Written as DNA, the CDR3 is TGCAGCGTTGAGGGGCAGGCCGAGCAAGAGACCCAGTACTTC.

As concerns this clone: One junction end disagrees with the germline gene, perhaps due to a read error. The chain employs TRBV7-7 and TRBJ2-7, with 7 positions matching TRBD1. This CDR3 has 13 residues. Looked up from germline, CDR1 is SSHAT and CDR2 is FNYEAQ (reference sequence). The CDR3 nucleotides read TGTGCTAGCAGCTCGGACAGGCTTGGCGAGCAGTACTTC. Residues: CASSSDRLGEQYF.

The chain carries TRBV4-2 and TRBJ2-1, with 7 bases aligning to TRBD2. The germline V gene has CDR1 LGHNA and CDR2 YNFKEQ. V gave up 4 bases and J gave up 5 bases; unmatched junction bases: 20. The CDR3 is 19 residues long. CDR3 residues: CASSPRGSFREGRDNEQFF. The CDR3 DNA is TGTGCCAGCAGCCCGAGGGGCTCCTTTAGGGAGGGCCGCGACAATGAGCAGTTCTTC.

This clone was recorded only once. The chain employs TRBV4-2 and TRBJ2-2, with D uncertain. This CDR3 has 12 residues. Trimming left V 5 bases short and J 13 bases short, with 14 bases between. The germline gives CDR1 LGHNA, CDR2 YNFKEQ. The CDR3 DNA is TGTGCCAGCAGCTTAGATGGGTACGGGCTGTTTTTT. This gives the protein CASSLDGYGLFF.

This clone has only one observation. V gene TRBV11-2 combines with J gene TRBJ1-2, with 7 positions matching TRBD1. CDR1 and CDR2 from the germline V gene are SGHAT and FQNNGV. This CDR3 is built from 15 residues. V shed 4 bases, J shed 4 bases, and the junction held 9 bases outside the gene matches. CDR3 sequence: CASSSTAGQVYGYTF. As DNA, the CDR3 is TGTGCCAGCAGCTCGACCGCTGGACAGGTCTATGGCTACACCTTC.

The chain combines TRBV13 with TRBJ1-4, with D possibly matching TRBD1 (6 bases). CDR1 PRHDT and CDR2 FYEKMQ come from the germline V gene (reference sequence). Trimming removed 0 bases at V and 8 bases at J, with 10 bases between. CDR3 length: 14 amino acids. CDR3 coding DNA: TGTGCCAGCAGCTTAGGGGGGGCAGGGGAAAAACTGTTTTTT. Protein sequence: CASSLGGAGEKLFF.

The rearrangement joins TRBV11-2 to TRBJ2-3; possibly TRBD1 or TRBD2 for D (5 bases each). This CDR3 is 16 amino acids long. Trimming stripped 3 bases from V and 3 bases from J, with 16 bases between. Germline V CDR1 and CDR2: SGHAT, FQNNGV. The CDR3 spells CASSLTPGRLTDTQYF. The CDR3 DNA reads as TGTGCCAGCAGCTTGACTCCGGGACGGTTAACAGATACGCAGTATTTT.

V usage is TRBV18 and J usage is TRBJ1-1; possible D gene TRBD1, 5 bases. This CDR3 region has 12 residues. Between the trimmed V and J ends, which lost 5 bases and 9 bases, there was a span of 13 bases. Looked up from germline, CDR1 is KGHSH and CDR2 is LQKENI. CDR3 bases: TGTGCCAGCTCAGAAGACAGAGTCAAAGCTTTCTTT. It is translated as CASSEDRVKAFF.

CDR3 coding DNA: TGTGCCAGCAGCCCACGAAATTCAGATACGCAGTATTTT. The encoded protein is CASSPRNSDTQYF. This chain connects TRBV7-2 to TRBJ2-3; no clear D gene. This CDR3 spans 13 amino acids. Germline V gene sequence: CDR1 SGHTA, CDR2 FQGNSA. V dropped 5 bases and J dropped 4 bases, with 10 bases sitting between them.

The gene calls are TRBV6-6 and TRBJ1-2; tentatively, D is TRBD1 (5 bases). Trimming took 7 bases from V and 0 from J, leaving 12 bases between them. Germline loops: CDR1 MNHNY, CDR2 SVGAGI (reference sequence). The CDR3 is made up of 14 amino acids. The CDR3 DNA follows: TGTGCCAGCACCCTATTGGGGGCTAACTATGGCTACACCTTC. Translated: CASTLLGANYGYTF.

The chain couples TRBV9 to TRBJ1-2; D might be TRBD1 (5 bases). The germline V gene has CDR1 SGDLS and CDR2 YYNGEE. There are 13 residues in the CDR3. V lost 4 bases, J lost 4 bases, and 11 bases lay in between. CDR3: CASSSQGLYGYTF. CDR3 coding DNA: TGTGCCAGCAGCTCCCAGGGACTCTATGGCTACACCTTC. Complete variable domain (other parts from reference TRBV9 and TRBJ1-2): DSGVTQTPKHLITATGQRVTLRCSPRSGDLSVYWYQQSLDQGLQFLIQYYNGEERAKGNILERFSAQQFPDLHSELNLSSLELGDSALYFCASSSQGLYGYTFGSGTRLTVV.

The chain joins TRBV5-4 to TRBJ1-2; weak D call: TRBD1 (5 bases). The CDR3 runs to 17 residues. The V end lost 4 bases, the J end lost 0 bases, and 19 bases lay between the germline ends. Per the germline V gene, CDR1 is SGHNT and CDR2 is YYREEE (reference sequence). CDR3 in DNA: TGTGCCAGCAGCCGGACGGGGGAAGGGCGTCCTAACTATGGCTACACCTTC. Amino acid sequence: CASSRTGEGRPNYGYTF.

This clone was counted between two and nine times. The chain employs TRBV19 and TRBJ1-1; the D is unclear. Trimming left V 7 bases short and J 6 bases short, with 9 bases between. CDR1 LNHDA and CDR2 SQIVND come from the germline V gene (reference sequence). This CDR3 comprises 11 residues. The CDR3 DNA is TGTGCCAGTACTCTGGGCCCTGAAGCTTTCTTT. It encodes CASTLGPEAFF.

The chain uses TRBV4-3 and TRBJ1-2; D gene ambiguous. V dropped 3 bases and J dropped 4 bases, with 9 bases sitting between them. Germline assignment: CDR1 LGHNA and CDR2 YSLEER. The CDR3 is made up of 13 amino acids. The CDR3 coding sequence is TGCGCCAGCAGCCAGGAGGAAAGCTATGGCTACACCTTC. It specifies CASSQEESYGYTF.

The V call is TRBV29-1, the J call TRBJ2-5; the D is unclear. Per the germline V gene, CDR1 is SQVTM and CDR2 is ANQGSEA. The CDR3 covers 11 residues. V was cut by 4 bases and J by 2 bases, with 5 bases left in between. The CDR3 protein is CSVGPQETQYF. CDR3 bases: TGCAGCGTTGGGCCGCAAGAGACCCAGTACTTC.

This sequence joins TRBV6-1 and TRBJ2-2, with TRBD1 as a possible D gene (5 bases). The CDR3 runs 14 residues. The germline V and J ends were trimmed by 3 bases and 12 bases, with 17 bases remaining between them. Germline CDR1 and CDR2: MNHNS and SASEGT. CDR3 residues: CASSDQGSTPQLFF. As DNA, the CDR3 is TGTGCCAGCAGTGATCAGGGATCCACCCCACAGCTGTTTTTT.